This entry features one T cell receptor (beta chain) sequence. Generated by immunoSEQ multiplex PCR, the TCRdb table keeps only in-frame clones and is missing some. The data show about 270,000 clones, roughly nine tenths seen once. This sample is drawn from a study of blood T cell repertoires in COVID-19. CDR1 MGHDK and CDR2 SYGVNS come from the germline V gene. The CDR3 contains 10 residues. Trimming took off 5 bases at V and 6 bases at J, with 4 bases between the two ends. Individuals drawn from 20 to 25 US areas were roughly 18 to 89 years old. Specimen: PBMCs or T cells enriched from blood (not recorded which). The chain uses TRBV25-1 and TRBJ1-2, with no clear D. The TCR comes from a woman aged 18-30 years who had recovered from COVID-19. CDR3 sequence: CASSLDGYTF. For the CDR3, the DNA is TGTGCCAGCAGTCTCGATGGCTACACCTTC.